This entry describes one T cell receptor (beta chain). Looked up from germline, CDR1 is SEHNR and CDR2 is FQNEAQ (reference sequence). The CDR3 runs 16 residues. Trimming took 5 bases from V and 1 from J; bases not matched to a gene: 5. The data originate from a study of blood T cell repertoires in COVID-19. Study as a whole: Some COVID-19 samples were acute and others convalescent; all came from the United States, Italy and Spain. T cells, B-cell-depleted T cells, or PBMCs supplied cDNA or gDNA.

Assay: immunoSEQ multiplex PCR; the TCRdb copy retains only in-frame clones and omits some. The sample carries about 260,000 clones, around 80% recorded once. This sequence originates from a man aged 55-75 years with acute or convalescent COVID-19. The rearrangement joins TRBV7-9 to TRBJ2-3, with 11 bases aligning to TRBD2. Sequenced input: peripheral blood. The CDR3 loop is CASSPPGLAGTDTQYF. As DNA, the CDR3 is TGTGCCAGCAGCCCCCCGGGACTAGCGGGCACAGATACGCAGTATTTT.